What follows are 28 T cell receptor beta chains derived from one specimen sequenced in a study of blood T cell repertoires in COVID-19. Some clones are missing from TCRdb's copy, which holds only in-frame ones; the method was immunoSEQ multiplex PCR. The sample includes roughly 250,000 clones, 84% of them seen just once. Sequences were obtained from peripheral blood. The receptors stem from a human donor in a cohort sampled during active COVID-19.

The CDR3 region is CASAGQPSSGNTIYF. CDR3 in DNA: TGTGCCAGCGCTGGACAGCCAAGCTCTGGAAACACCATATATTTT. The chain has TRBV3-1 (or the pseudogene TRBV3-2) and TRBJ1-3; D might be TRBD1 (6 bases). Between the trimmed V and J ends, which lost 8 bases and 0 bases, there was a span of 14 bases. This CDR3 has 15 amino acids. CDR1 LGHDT and CDR2 YNNKEL come from the germline V gene (reference sequence).

CDR3 in DNA: TGTGCCAGCAGGGCTAGCGGATCTAGCACAGATACGCAGTATTTT. This gives the protein CASRASGSSTDTQYF. This sequence joins TRBV2 and TRBJ2-3; 7 positions match TRBD2. Germline CDR1 SNHLY, CDR2 FYNNEI. J was trimmed by 0 bases and V by 6 bases; bases with no gene match: 6. This CDR3 contains 15 residues. Combining the CDR3 with reference TRBV2 and TRBJ2-3 gives the whole variable domain EPEVTQTPSHQVTQMGQEVILRCVPISNHLYFYWYRQILGQKVEFLVSFYNNEISEKSEIFDDQFSVERPDGSNFTLKIRSTKLEDSAMYFCASRASGSSTDTQYFGPGTRLTVL.

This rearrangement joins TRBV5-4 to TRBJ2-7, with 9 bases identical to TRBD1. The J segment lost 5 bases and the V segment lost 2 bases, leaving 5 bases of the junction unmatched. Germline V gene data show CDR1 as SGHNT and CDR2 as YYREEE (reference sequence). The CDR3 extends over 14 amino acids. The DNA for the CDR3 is TGTGCCAGCAGCTTCCGGGACAGGGTCAACGAGCAGTACTTC. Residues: CASSFRDRVNEQYF. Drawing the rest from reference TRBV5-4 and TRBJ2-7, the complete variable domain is ETGVTQSPTHLIKTRGQQVTLRCSSQSGHNTVSWYQQALGQGPQFIFQYYREEENGRGNFPPRFSGLQFPNYSSELNVNALELDDSALYLCASSFRDRVNEQYFGPGTRLTVT.

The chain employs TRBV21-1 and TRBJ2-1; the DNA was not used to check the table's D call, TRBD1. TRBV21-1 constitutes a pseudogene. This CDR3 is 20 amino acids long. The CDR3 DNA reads TGTGCCAGCCGAAGGGACAGGGAAAAGAAATTCCCCCCAAGATACAATGAGCAGTTCTTC. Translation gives CASRRDREKKFPPRYNEQFF.

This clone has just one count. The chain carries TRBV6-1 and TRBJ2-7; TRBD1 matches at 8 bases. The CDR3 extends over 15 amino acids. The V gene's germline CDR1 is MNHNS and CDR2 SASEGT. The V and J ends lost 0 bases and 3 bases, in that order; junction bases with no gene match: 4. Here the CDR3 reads CASSEAGTGVYEQYF. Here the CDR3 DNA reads TGTGCCAGCAGTGAAGCCGGGACAGGTGTCTACGAGCAGTACTTC.

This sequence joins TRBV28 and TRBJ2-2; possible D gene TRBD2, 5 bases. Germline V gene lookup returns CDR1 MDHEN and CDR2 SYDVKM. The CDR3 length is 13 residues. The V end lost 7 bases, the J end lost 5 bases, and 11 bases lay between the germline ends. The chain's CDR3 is CASIKTGTGELFF. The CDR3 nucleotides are TGTGCCAGCATTAAGACGGGGACCGGGGAGCTGTTTTTT.

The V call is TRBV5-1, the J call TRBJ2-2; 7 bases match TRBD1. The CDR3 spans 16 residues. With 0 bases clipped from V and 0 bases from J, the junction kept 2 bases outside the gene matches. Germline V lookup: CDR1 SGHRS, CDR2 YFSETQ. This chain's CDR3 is CASSLAGQANTGELFF. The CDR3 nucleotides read TGCGCCAGCAGCTTGGCCGGACAGGCGAACACCGGGGAGCTGTTTTTT.

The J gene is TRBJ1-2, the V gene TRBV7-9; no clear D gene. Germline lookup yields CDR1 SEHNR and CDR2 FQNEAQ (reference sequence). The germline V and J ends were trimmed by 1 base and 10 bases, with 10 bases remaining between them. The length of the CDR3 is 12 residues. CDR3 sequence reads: CASSLGESSYTF. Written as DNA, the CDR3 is TGTGCCAGCAGCTTAGGGGAGTCTTCCTACACCTTC.

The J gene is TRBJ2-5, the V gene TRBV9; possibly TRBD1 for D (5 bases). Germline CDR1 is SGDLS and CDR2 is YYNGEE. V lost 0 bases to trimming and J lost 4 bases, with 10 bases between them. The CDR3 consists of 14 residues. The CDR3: CASSVGAGRETQYF. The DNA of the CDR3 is TGTGCCAGCAGCGTAGGTGCAGGGCGAGAGACCCAGTACTTC.

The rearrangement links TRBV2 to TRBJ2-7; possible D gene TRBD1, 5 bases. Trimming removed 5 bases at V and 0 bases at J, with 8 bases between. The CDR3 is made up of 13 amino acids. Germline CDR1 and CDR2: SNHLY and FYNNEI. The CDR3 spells CASSPDSSYEQYF. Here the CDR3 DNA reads TGTGCCAGCAGTCCCGACAGCTCCTACGAGCAGTACTTC.

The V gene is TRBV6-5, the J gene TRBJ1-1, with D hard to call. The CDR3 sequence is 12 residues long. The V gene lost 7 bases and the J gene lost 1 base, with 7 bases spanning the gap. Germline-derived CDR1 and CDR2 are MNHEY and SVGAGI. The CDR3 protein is CASKEGNTEAFF. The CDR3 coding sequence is TGTGCCAGCAAAGAGGGGAACACTGAAGCTTTCTTT.

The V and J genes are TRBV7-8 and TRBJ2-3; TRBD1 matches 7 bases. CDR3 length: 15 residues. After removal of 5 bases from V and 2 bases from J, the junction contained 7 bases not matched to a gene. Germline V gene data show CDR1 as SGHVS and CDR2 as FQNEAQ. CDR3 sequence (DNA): TGTGCCAGCAGCCCGGACAGGACCCTCACAGATACGCAGTATTTT. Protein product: CASSPDRTLTDTQYF.

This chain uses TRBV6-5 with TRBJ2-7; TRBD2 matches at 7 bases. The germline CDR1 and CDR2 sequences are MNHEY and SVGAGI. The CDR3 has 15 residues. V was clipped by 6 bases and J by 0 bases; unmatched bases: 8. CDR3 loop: CASRQLAGFSYEQYF. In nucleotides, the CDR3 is TGTGCCAGCAGGCAATTAGCGGGTTTCTCCTACGAGCAGTACTTC.

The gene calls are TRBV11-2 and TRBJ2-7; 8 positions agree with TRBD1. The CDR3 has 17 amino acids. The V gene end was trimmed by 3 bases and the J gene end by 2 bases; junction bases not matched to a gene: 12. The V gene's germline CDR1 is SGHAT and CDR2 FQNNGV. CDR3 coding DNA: TGTGCCAGCAGCTTGAAGAGAGACAGGGGCTTTCCCTACGAGCAGTACTTC. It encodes CASSLKRDRGFPYEQYF.

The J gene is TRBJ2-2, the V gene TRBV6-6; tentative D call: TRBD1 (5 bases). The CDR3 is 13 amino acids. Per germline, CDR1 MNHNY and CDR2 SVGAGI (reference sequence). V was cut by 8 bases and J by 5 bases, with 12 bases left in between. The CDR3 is CASGATLTGELFF. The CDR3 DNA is TGTGCCAGCGGGGCGACCTTGACCGGGGAGCTGTTTTTT.

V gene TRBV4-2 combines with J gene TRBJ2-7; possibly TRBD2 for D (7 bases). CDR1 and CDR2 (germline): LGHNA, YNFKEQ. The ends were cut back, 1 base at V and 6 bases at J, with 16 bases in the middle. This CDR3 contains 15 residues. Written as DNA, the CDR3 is TGTGCCAGCAGCCAAGCTTCCAACGGGGGGCTCGAGCAGTACTTC. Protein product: CASSQASNGGLEQYF.

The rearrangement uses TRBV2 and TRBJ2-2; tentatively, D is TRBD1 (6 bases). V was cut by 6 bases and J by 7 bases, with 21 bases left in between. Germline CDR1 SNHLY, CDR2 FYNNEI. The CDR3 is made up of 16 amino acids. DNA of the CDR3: TGTGCCAGCAGGACACAGGGATGGGGGAATGGCGGGGAGCTGTTTTTT. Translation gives CASRTQGWGNGGELFF. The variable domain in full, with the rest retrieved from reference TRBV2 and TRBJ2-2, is EPEVTQTPSHQVTQMGQEVILRCVPISNHLYFYWYRQILGQKVEFLVSFYNNEISEKSEIFDDQFSVERPDGSNFTLKIRSTKLEDSAMYFCASRTQGWGNGGELFFGEGSRLTVL.

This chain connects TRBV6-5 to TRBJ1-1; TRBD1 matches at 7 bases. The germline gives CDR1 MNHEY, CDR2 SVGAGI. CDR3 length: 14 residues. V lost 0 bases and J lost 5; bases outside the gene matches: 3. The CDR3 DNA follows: TGTGCCAGCAGTTACTCGATCAGGGGGACTGAAGCTTTCTTT. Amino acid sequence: CASSYSIRGTEAFF.

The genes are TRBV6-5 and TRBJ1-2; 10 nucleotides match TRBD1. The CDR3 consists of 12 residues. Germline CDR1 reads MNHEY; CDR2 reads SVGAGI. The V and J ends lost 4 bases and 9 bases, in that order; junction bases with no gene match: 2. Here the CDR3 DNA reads TGTGCCAGCAGTTGGGGACAGGGGAGCTACACCTTC. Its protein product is CASSWGQGSYTF.

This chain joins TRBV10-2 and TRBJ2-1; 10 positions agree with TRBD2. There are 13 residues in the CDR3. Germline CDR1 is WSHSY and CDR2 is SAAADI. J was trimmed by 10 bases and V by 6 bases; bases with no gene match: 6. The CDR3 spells CASSERGGHEQFF. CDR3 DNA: TGCGCCAGCAGCGAGCGGGGGGGCCACGAGCAGTTCTTC.

The CDR3 DNA is TGTGCCAGCAGCTTAACCAGGGGAGAGACCCAGTACTTC. Protein sequence: CASSLTRGETQYF. The V gene is TRBV5-6, the J gene TRBJ2-5, with D perhaps TRBD1 (6 bases). The germline V gene has CDR1 SGHDT and CDR2 YYEEEE. This CDR3 region has 13 residues. Trimming removed 2 bases at V and 4 bases at J, with 9 bases between.

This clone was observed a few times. The CDR3 loop reads CASSPGGTYSYNEQFF. Written as DNA, the CDR3 is TGTGCCAGCAGCCCTGGCGGGACTTACTCCTACAATGAGCAGTTCTTC. The rearrangement joins TRBV7-8 to TRBJ2-1; D may be TRBD2 (6 bases). The V end lost 5 bases, the J end lost 0 bases, and 14 bases lay between the germline ends. The CDR3 consists of 16 residues. The germline V gene has CDR1 SGHVS and CDR2 FQNEAQ. The whole variable domain, filled in from reference TRBV7-8 and TRBJ2-1, reads GAGVSQSPRYKVAKRGQDVALRCDPISGHVSLFWYQQALGQGPEFLTYFQNEAQLDKSGLPSDRFFAERPEGSVSTLKIQRTQQEDSAVYLCASSPGGTYSYNEQFFGPGTRLTVL.

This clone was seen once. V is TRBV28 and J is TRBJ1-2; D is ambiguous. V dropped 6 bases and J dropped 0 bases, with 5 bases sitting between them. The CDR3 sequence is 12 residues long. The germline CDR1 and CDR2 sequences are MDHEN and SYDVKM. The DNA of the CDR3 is TGTGCCAGCAGGACAACTAACTATGGCTACACCTTC. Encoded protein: CASRTTNYGYTF.

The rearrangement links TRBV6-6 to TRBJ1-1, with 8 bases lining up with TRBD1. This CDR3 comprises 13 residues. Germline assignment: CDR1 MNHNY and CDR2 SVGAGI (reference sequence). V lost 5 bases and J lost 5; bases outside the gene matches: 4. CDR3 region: CASSTTGGTEAFF. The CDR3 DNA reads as TGTGCCAGCAGTACCACAGGGGGGACTGAAGCTTTCTTT.

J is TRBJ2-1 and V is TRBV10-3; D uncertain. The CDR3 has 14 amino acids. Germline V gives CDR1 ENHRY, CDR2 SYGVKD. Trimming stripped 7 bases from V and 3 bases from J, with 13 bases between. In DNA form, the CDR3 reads TGTGCCATCAAGATGAGACTCGACTACAATGAGCAGTTCTTC. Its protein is CAIKMRLDYNEQFF.

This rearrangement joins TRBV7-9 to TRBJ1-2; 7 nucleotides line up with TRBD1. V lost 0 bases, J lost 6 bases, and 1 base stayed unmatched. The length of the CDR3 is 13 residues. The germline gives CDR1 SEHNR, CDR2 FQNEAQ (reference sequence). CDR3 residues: CASSLATGDGYTF. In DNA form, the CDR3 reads TGTGCCAGCAGCTTAGCAACAGGGGATGGCTACACCTTC.

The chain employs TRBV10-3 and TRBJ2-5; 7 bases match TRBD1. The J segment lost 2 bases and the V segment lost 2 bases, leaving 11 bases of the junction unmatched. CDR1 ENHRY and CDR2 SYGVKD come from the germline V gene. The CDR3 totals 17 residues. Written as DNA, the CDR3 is TGTGCCATCAGTGAGCCCAGACAGGGAGTAGGGCAAGAGACCCAGTACTTC. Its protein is CAISEPRQGVGQETQYF.

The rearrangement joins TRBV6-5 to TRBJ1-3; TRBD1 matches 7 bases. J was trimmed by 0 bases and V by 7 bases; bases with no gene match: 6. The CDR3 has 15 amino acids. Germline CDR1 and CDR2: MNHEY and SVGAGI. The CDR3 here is CASTRDSSSGNTIYF. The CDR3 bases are TGTGCCAGCACCAGGGACAGCTCCTCTGGAAACACCATATATTTT.